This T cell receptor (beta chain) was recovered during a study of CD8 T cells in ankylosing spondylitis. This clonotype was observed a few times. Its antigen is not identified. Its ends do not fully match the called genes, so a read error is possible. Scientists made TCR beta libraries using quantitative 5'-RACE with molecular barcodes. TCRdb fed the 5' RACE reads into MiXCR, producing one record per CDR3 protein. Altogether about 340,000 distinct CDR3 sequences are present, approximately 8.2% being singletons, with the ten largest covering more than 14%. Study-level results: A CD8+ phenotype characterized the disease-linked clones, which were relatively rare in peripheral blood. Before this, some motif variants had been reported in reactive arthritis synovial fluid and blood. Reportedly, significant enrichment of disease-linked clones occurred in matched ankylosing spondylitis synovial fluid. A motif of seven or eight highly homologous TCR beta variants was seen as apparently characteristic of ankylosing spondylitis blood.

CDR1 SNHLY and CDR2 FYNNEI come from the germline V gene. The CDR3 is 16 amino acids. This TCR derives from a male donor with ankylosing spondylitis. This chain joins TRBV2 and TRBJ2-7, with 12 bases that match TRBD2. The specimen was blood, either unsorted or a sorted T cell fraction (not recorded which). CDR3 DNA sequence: TGTGCCAGCCAGCCGGGACTAGCGGGCGCCTCTTCCGAGGAGTACTTC. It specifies CASQPGLAGASSEEYF.